This TCR beta chain is drawn from a study of blood T cell repertoires in COVID-19. There are 14 residues in the CDR3. V dropped 2 bases and J dropped 3; count of bases not matched to a gene: 0. The germline gives CDR1 MNHEY, CDR2 SVGEGT. Using immunoSEQ multiplex PCR, the repertoire was profiled, and TCRdb retains in-frame clones only, with some absent. This table has just over 300,000 clones, around 84% appearing once. Input material: PBMCs or T cells enriched from blood (not recorded which). The source is a man between 25 and 39 years old who had recovered from COVID-19. V is TRBV6-2 or TRBV6-3 and J is TRBJ1-4, with 7 bases identical to TRBD1. This CDR3 reads CASSYDRANEKLFF. The CDR3 bases are TGTGCCAGCAGTTACGACAGGGCTAATGAAAAACTGTTTTTT.